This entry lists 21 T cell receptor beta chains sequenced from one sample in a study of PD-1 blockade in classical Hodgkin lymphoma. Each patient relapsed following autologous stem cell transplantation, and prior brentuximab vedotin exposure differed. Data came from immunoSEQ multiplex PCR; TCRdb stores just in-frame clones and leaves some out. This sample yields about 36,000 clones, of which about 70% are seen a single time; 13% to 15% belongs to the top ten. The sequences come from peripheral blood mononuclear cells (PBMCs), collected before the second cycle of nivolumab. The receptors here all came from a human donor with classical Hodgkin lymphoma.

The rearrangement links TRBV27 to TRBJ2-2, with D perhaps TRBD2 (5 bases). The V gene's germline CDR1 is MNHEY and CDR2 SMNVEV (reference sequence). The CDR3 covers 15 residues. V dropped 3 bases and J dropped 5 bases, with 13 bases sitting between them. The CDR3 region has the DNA TGTGCCAGCAGTTTTACCACTAGATTTACCGGGGAGCTGTTTTTT. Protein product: CASSFTTRFTGELFF.

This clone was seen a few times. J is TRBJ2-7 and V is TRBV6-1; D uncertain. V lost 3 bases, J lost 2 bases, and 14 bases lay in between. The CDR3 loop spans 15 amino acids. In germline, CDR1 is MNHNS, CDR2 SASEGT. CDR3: CASSEGMGVAYEQYF. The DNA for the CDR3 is TGTGCCAGCAGTGAGGGAATGGGCGTTGCCTACGAGCAGTACTTC.

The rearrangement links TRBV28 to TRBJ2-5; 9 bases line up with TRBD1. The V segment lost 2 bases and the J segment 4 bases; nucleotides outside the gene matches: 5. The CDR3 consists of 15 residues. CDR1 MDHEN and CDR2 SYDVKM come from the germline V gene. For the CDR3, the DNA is TGTGCCAGCAGTTTACCACAGGGGGCGCGAGAGACCCAGTACTTC. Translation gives CASSLPQGARETQYF.

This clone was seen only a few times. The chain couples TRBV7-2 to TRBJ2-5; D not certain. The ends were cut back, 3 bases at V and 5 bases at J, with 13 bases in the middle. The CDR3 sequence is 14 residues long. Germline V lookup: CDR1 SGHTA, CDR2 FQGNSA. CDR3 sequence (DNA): TGTGCCAGCAGCTTCTTTCAAGAAGCGGAGACCCAGTACTTC. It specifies CASSFFQEAETQYF.

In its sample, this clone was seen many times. CDR3 coding DNA: TGTGCCATCAGGGGACTAGCGGGGGATAACACCGGGGAGCTGTTTTTT. This encodes CAIRGLAGDNTGELFF. The rearrangement uses TRBV10-3 and TRBJ2-2, with TRBD2 matching 14 bases. Germline CDR1 is ENHRY and CDR2 is SYGVKD. The CDR3 consists of 16 residues. The ends lost 6 bases at V and 2 bases at J; junction bases unmatched: 2.

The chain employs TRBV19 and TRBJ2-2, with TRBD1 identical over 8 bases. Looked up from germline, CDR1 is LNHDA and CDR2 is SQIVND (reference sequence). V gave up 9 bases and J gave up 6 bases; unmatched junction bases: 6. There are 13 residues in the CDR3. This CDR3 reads CASRDRTPGELFF. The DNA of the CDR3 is TGTGCCAGCCGGGACAGGACGCCCGGGGAGCTGTTTTTT. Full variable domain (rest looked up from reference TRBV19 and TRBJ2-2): DGGITQSPKYLFRKEGQNVTLSCEQNLNHDAMYWYRQDPGQGLRLIYYSQIVNDFQKGDIAEGYSVSREKKESFPLTVTSAQKNPTAFYLCASRDRTPGELFFGEGSRLTVL.

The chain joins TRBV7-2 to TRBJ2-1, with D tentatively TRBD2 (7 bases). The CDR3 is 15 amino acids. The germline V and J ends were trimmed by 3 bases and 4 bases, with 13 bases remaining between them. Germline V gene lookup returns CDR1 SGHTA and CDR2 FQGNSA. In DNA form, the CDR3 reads TGTGCCAGCAGCTTGGGCGGGGGCACATACAATGAGCAGTTCTTC. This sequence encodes CASSLGGGTYNEQFF.

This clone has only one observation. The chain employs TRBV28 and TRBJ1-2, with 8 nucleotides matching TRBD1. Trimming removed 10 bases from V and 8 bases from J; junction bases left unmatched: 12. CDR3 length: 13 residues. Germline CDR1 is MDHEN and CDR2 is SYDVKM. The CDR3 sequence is CATFHRTGRGYTF. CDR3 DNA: TGTGCCACCTTCCACCGGACAGGGAGAGGCTACACCTTC.

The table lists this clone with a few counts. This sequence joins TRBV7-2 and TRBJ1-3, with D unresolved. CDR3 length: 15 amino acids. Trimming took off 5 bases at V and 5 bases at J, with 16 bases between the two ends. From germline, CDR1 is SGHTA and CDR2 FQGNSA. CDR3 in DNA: TGTGCCAGCAGCACCAGACCGAAGTGGAGAAACACCATATATTTT. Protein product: CASSTRPKWRNTIYF.

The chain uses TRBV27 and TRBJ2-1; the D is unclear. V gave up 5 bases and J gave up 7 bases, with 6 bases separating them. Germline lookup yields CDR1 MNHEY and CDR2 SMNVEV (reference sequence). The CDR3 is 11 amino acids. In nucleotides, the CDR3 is TGTGCCAGCAGTCAATATAATGAGCAGTTCTTC. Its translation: CASSQYNEQFF.

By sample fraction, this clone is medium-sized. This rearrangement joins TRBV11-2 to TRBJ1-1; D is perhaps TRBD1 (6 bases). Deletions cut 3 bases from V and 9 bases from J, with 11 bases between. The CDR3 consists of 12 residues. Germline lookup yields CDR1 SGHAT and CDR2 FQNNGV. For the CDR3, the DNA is TGTGCCAGCAGCTTTACAGGGTTTAAAGCTTTCTTT. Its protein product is CASSFTGFKAFF.

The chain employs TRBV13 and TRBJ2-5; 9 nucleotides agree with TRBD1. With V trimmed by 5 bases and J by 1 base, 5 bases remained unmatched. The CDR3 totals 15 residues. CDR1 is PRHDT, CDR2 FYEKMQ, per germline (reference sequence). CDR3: CASSIMTGGQETQYF. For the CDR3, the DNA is TGTGCCAGCAGCATTATGACAGGGGGCCAAGAGACCCAGTACTTC.

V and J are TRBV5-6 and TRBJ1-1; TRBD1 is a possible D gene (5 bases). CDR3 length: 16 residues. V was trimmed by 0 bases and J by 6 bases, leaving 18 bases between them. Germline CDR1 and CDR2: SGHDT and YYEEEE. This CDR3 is CASSLDGGGGGAEAFF. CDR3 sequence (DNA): TGTGCCAGCAGCTTGGACGGTGGGGGAGGAGGAGCTGAAGCTTTCTTT. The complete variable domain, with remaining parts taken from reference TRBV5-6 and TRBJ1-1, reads DAGVTQSPTHLIKTRGQQVTLRCSPKSGHDTVSWYQQALGQGPQFIFQYYEEEERQRGNFPDRFSGHQFPNYSSELNVNALLLGDSALYLCASSLDGGGGGAEAFFGQGTRLTVV.

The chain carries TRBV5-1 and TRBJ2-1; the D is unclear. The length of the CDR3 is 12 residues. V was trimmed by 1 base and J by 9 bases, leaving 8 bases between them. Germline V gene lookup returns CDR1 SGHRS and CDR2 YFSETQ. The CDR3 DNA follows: TGCGCCAGCAGCTTGAATGCCGCTGAGCAGTTCTTC. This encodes CASSLNAAEQFF. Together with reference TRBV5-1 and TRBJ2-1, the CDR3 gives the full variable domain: KAGVTQTPRYLIKTRGQQVTLSCSPISGHRSVSWYQQTPGQGLQFLFEYFSETQRNKGNFPGRFSGRQFSNSRSEMNVSTLELGDSALYLCASSLNAAEQFFGPGTRLTVL.

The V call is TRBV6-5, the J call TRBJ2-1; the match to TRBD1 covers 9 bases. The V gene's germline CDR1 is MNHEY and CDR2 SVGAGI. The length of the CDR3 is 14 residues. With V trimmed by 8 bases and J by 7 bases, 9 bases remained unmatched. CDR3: CASLRDRVANEQFF. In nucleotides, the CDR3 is TGTGCCAGCCTCCGGGACAGGGTGGCAAATGAGCAGTTCTTC.

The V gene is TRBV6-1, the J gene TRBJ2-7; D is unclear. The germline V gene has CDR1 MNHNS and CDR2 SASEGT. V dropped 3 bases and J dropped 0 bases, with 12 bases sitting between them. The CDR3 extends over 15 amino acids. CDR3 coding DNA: TGTGCCAGCAGTGAGAATTTAATCGGCTCCTACGAGCAGTACTTC. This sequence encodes CASSENLIGSYEQYF.

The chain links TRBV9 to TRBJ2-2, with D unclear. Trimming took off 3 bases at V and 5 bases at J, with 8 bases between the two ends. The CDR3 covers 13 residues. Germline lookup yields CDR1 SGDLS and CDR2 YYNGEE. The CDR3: CASSDTFTGELFF. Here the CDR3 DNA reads TGTGCCAGCAGCGATACATTTACCGGGGAGCTGTTTTTT.

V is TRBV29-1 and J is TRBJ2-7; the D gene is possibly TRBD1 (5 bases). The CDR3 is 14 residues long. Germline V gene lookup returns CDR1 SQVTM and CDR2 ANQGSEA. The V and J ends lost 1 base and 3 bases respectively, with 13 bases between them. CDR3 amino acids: CSVEGGQGVYEQYF. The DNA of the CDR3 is TGCAGCGTTGAAGGAGGTCAAGGGGTCTACGAGCAGTACTTC.

The CDR3 protein is CASTIGGVGEKLFF. The CDR3 DNA is TGCGCCAGCACCATAGGAGGTGTGGGTGAAAAACTGTTTTTT. This sequence joins TRBV5-1 and TRBJ1-4, with D unresolved. CDR1 is SGHRS, CDR2 YFSETQ, per germline. The CDR3 covers 14 residues. The V gene lost 6 bases and the J gene lost 7 bases, with 16 bases spanning the gap.

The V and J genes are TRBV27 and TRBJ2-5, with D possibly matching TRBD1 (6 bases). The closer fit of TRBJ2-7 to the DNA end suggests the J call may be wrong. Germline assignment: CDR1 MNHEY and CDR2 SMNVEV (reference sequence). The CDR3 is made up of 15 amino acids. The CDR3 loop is CASSLRAGAGYEQYF. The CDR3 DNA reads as TGTGCCAGCAGTTTACGGGCAGGGGCCGGCTACGAGCAGTACTTC.

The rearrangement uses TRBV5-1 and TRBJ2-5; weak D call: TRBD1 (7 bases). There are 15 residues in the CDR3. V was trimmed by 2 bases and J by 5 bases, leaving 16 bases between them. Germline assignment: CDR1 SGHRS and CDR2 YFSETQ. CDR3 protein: CASSFSRGVGETQYF. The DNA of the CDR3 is TGCGCCAGCAGCTTTTCCAGGGGGGTCGGGGAGACCCAGTACTTC.